Each of the 24 T cell receptor beta chains below was sequenced from the same sample in a study of long-term antiretroviral therapy in people with HIV. Survey-level resolution applied to immunoSEQ assay v3.0. Assay used: immunoSEQ multiplex PCR; TCRdb lists only in-frame clones, some missing. The data contain 25,000 to 40,000 clones, 90% to 97% of them singletons. The sample was unsorted PBMCs, taken 6.5 to 6.6 years after starting antiretroviral therapy. Source of these receptors: a man aged 25-45 years with HIV.

The chain carries TRBV5-1 and TRBJ2-5; TRBD1 matches 7 bases. The CDR3 has 16 amino acids. Trimming cost V 4 bases and J 2 bases; bases outside gene matches: 11. Germline loops: CDR1 SGHRS, CDR2 YFSETQ. The CDR3 bases are TGCGCCAGCAGCCCGAGGATAGGGACAGCTCAAGAGACCCAGTACTTC. This gives the protein CASSPRIGTAQETQYF.

The chain combines TRBV6-4 with TRBJ1-5; D is unresolved. Trimming removed 3 bases at V and 1 base at J, with 10 bases between. The V gene's germline CDR1 is MRHNA and CDR2 SNTAGT. This CDR3 is built from 15 residues. CDR3 loop: CASSDKGRSNQPQHF. The CDR3, as DNA: TGTGCCAGCAGTGATAAAGGGAGAAGCAATCAGCCCCAGCATTTT.

The CDR3 reads CATQLGWVHTEAFF. As DNA, the CDR3 is TGTGCCACTCAGCTGGGCTGGGTACACACTGAAGCTTTCTTT. The chain joins TRBV7-9 to TRBJ1-1, with unresolved D. This CDR3 region has 14 residues. CDR1 SEHNR and CDR2 FQNEAQ come from the germline V gene (reference sequence). Trimming removed 10 bases from V and 3 bases from J, with 18 bases in between.

DNA of the CDR3: TGTGCCAGCAGTTACTCAGGGTTAGTCGGGGAGCTGTTTTTT. Protein: CASSYSGLVGELFF. The chain joins TRBV6-6 to TRBJ2-2, with D hard to call. The CDR3 has 14 amino acids. Germline V gene lookup returns CDR1 MNHNY and CDR2 SVGAGI (reference sequence). V was clipped by 0 bases and J by 7 bases, with 9 bases between them.

The rearrangement uses TRBV2 and TRBJ2-5; 11 nucleotides match TRBD2. Germline trimming cut 2 bases from V and 6 bases from J; bases unmatched to any gene: 5. Per the germline V gene, CDR1 is SNHLY and CDR2 is FYNNEI. There are 15 residues in the CDR3. As DNA, the CDR3 is TGTGCCAGCAGTGAACGGCGACTAGCGGGGAAGACCCAGTACTTC. Amino acids: CASSERRLAGKTQYF.

The rearrangement joins TRBV27 to TRBJ2-5, with D hard to call. CDR3 length: 16 amino acids. Germline loops: CDR1 MNHEY, CDR2 SMNVEV (reference sequence). V gave up 5 bases and J gave up 4 bases, with 20 bases separating them. The CDR3 reads CASSPTLGSYPETQYF. The CDR3 DNA is TGTGCCAGCAGTCCCACCCTGGGCAGCTACCCAGAGACCCAGTACTTC.

The genes are TRBV27 and TRBJ1-5; TRBD1 might be the D (6 bases). CDR1 is MNHEY, CDR2 SMNVEV, per germline (reference sequence). The CDR3 spans 13 residues. The V end lost 5 bases, the J end lost 7 bases, and 12 bases lay between the germline ends. The CDR3 sequence: CASSPTGLQPQHF. CDR3 in DNA: TGTGCCAGCAGTCCGACAGGATTACAGCCCCAGCATTTT.

The chain recombines TRBV6-6 with TRBJ1-3; D not resolved. Germline assignment: CDR1 MNHNY and CDR2 SVGAGI (reference sequence). V dropped 7 bases and J dropped 0 bases, with 7 bases sitting between them. The CDR3 extends over 13 amino acids. The CDR3 loop reads CASTVASGNTIYF. In nucleotides, the CDR3 is TGTGCCAGCACCGTTGCCTCTGGAAACACCATATATTTT.

The chain couples TRBV18 to TRBJ1-2; D uncertain. V gave up 6 bases and J gave up 4 bases, with 15 bases separating them. Germline V gene data show CDR1 as KGHSH and CDR2 as LQKENI. There are 14 residues in the CDR3. The CDR3: CASSPDHDFYGYTF. The CDR3 DNA reads TGTGCCAGCTCCCCAGATCATGATTTCTATGGCTACACCTTC.

V and J are TRBV10-1 and TRBJ2-5; D perhaps matches TRBD2 (5 bases). This CDR3 region has 18 residues. Trimming cost V 3 bases and J 4 bases, with 24 bases left between them. Germline-derived CDR1 and CDR2 are WNHNN and SYGVQD (reference sequence). In DNA, the CDR3 is TGCGCCAGCAGTGAAATTCCCTCGGCAGGCCCCCGGGGAGAGACCCAGTACTTC. Translation: CASSEIPSAGPRGETQYF.

This chain links TRBV5-1 with TRBJ2-1, with TRBD2 matching over 13 bases. The CDR3 sequence is 18 residues long. V lost 4 bases, J lost 5 bases, and 12 bases stayed unmatched. The germline gives CDR1 SGHRS, CDR2 YFSETQ. The CDR3 nucleotides are TGCGCCAGCAGCATCTACTGGACTAGCGGGAGTGGGAACAATGAGCAGTTCTTC. Its translation: CASSIYWTSGSGNNEQFF.

V gene TRBV9 combines with J gene TRBJ2-1, with D perhaps matching TRBD1 or TRBD2 (5 bases each). This CDR3 is built from 15 residues. In germline, CDR1 is SGDLS, CDR2 YYNGEE. Trimming left V 1 base short and J 5 bases short, with 13 bases between. CDR3 sequence (DNA): TGTGCCAGCAGCGTATTTGGGGGAATCGACAATGAGCAGTTCTTC. Residues: CASSVFGGIDNEQFF.

The chain employs TRBV7-9 and TRBJ2-5; possible D gene TRBD2, 7 bases. The CDR3 covers 14 residues. Germline-derived CDR1 and CDR2 are SEHNR and FQNEAQ (reference sequence). V lost 4 bases and J lost 4, with 13 bases in between. The CDR3 protein is CASSSGGLSETQYF. The CDR3 DNA reads TGTGCCAGCAGCTCCGGGGGGCTCTCAGAGACCCAGTACTTC.

The chain links TRBV6-4 to TRBJ2-7; D is uncertain. CDR3 length: 11 amino acids. The V gene lost 6 bases and the J gene lost 6 bases, with 9 bases spanning the gap. CDR1 is MRHNA and CDR2 is SNTAGT in the germline V gene. CDR3 amino acids: CASSPLSEQYF. The CDR3, as DNA: TGTGCCAGCAGCCCTCTCAGCGAGCAGTACTTC.

This rearrangement joins TRBV6-5 to TRBJ2-1; D tentatively fits TRBD1 or TRBD2 (5 bases each). The germline CDR1 and CDR2 sequences are MNHEY and SVGAGI. The V end was cut by 5 bases, the J end by 5 bases, with 13 bases between. This CDR3 region has 14 residues. CDR3 loop: CASSTLPGHNEQFF. The CDR3 nucleotides are TGTGCCAGCAGTACCCTGCCGGGACACAATGAGCAGTTCTTC.

The CDR3 loop reads CASRLSYQETQYF. In nucleotides, the CDR3 is TGTGCCAGCAGATTAAGTTACCAAGAGACCCAGTACTTC. This rearrangement joins TRBV6-5 to TRBJ2-5; D unclear. The V gene lost 6 bases and the J gene lost 0 bases, with 8 bases spanning the gap. CDR3 length equals 13 residues. Germline CDR1 is MNHEY and CDR2 is SVGAGI.

This clone was seen once. J is TRBJ2-5 and V is TRBV18; D remains unclear. Germline V gene sequence: CDR1 KGHSH, CDR2 LQKENI. The ends were cut back, 6 bases at V and 5 bases at J, with 10 bases in the middle. The CDR3 spans 12 residues. CDR3 in DNA: TGTGCCAGCTCGCCCTTGCGGGAGACCCAGTACTTC. Its protein product is CASSPLRETQYF.

As DNA, the CDR3 is TGCAGTGCTTTACAGGGCTATGGCTACACCTTC. It translates to CSALQGYGYTF. The genes are TRBV20-1 and TRBJ1-2; weak D call: TRBD1 (6 bases). Per the germline V gene, CDR1 is DFQATT and CDR2 is SNEGSKA (reference sequence). CDR3 length: 11 amino acids. V was clipped by 5 bases and J by 4 bases, with 8 bases between them.

This clone has only one observation. The chain joins TRBV20-1 to TRBJ1-2, with D unclear. Trimming removed 3 bases at V and 5 bases at J, with 7 bases between. The CDR3 consists of 11 residues. From germline, CDR1 is DFQATT and CDR2 SNEGSKA (reference sequence). CDR3 bases: TGCAGTGCTAGTGCGCCGTATGGCTACACCTTC. Its protein is CSASAPYGYTF.

The rearrangement uses TRBV7-9 and TRBJ2-2; D is possibly TRBD2 (5 bases). CDR1 and CDR2 (germline): SEHNR, FQNEAQ (reference sequence). Between the trimmed V and J ends, which lost 4 bases and 7 bases, there was a span of 7 bases. The CDR3 has 12 residues. The CDR3 region has the DNA TGTGCCAGCAGCTACGGGATCGGGGAGCTGTTTTTT. Translating it yields CASSYGIGELFF.

V gene TRBV27 combines with J gene TRBJ2-7; 7 positions agree with TRBD2. The CDR3 loop spans 11 amino acids. Trimming cost V 8 bases and J 2 bases; bases outside gene matches: 0. Looked up from germline, CDR1 is MNHEY and CDR2 is SMNVEV (reference sequence). This CDR3 reads CASGGAYEQYF. The CDR3 nucleotides read TGTGCCAGCGGGGGGGCCTACGAGCAGTACTTC.

This clone appeared a single time. The rearrangement joins TRBV6-6 to TRBJ2-2; D not resolved. Germline CDR1 MNHNY, CDR2 SVGAGI (reference sequence). Trimming shortened V by 0 bases and J by 2 bases, and 7 bases separated the two germline ends. The CDR3 length is 15 residues. CDR3 DNA: TGTGCCAGCAGTTACTCGGGTCCTAACACCGGGGAGCTGTTTTTT. Residues: CASSYSGPNTGELFF.

The CDR3 DNA follows: TGTGCCAGCTCACCCGGGACAGGTTTTAATTCACCCCTCCACTTT. Its protein is CASSPGTGFNSPLHF. V gene TRBV18 combines with J gene TRBJ1-6; 8 nucleotides match TRBD1. CDR3 length equals 15 residues. With V trimmed by 3 bases and J by 6 bases, 4 bases remained unmatched. Germline V gives CDR1 KGHSH, CDR2 LQKENI.

This chain uses TRBV7-2 with TRBJ2-7; TRBD2 matches at 7 bases. With V trimmed by 1 base and J by 1 base, 1 base remained unmatched. CDR3 length equals 14 residues. The germline V gene encodes CDR1 SGHTA and CDR2 FQGNSA. The CDR3 reads CASSLVAGSYEQYF. The CDR3 DNA reads TGTGCCAGCAGCTTAGTAGCGGGTTCCTACGAGCAGTACTTC.